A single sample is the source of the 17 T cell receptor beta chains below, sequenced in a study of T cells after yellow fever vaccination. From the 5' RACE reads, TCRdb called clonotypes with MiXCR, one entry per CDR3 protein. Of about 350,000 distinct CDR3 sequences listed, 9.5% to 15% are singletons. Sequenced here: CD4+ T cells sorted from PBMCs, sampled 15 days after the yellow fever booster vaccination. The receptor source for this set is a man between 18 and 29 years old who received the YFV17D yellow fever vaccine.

DNA for the CDR3: TGTGCCAGCAGCCAGGACCCGGGACAGTTTCAAGAGACCCAGTACTTC. Translating it yields CASSQDPGQFQETQYF. The gene calls are TRBV4-2 and TRBJ2-5; 7 positions agree with TRBD1. V lost 3 bases and J lost 2; bases outside the gene matches: 9. CDR1 and CDR2 from the germline V gene are LGHNA and YNFKEQ. This CDR3 comprises 16 residues.

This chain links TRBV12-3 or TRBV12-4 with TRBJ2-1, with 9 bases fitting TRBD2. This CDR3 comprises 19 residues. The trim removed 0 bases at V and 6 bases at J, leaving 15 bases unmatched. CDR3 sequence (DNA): TGTGCCAGCAGTTTAGCGGCGGGGGGGCCCTTAGGCAGGCGCAATGAGCAGTTCTTC. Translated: CASSLAAGGPLGRRNEQFF.

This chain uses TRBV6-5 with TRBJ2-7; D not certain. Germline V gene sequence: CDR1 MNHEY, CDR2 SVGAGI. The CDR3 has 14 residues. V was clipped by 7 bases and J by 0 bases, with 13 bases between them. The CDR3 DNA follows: TGTGCCAGCATTCTCAGCTGGGACTCCTACGAGCAGTACTTC. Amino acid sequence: CASILSWDSYEQYF.

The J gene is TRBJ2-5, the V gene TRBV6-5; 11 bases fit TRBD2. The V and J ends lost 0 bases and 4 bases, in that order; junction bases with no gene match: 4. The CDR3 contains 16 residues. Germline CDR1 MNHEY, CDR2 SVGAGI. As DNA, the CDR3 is TGTGCCAGCAGTTACTCCCTAGCGGGGGGCGGAGAGACCCAGTACTTC. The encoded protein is CASSYSLAGGGETQYF.

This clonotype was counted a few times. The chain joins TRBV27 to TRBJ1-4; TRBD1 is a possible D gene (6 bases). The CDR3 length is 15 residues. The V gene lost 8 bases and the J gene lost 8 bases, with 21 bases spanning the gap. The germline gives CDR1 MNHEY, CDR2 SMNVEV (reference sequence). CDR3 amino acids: CASGRHRDGGEKLFF. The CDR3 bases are TGTGCCAGCGGCCGCCACAGGGACGGGGGAGAAAAACTGTTTTTT.

CDR3: CASSLDGPSVDEQFF. The CDR3, as DNA: TGTGCCAGCAGCTTAGATGGTCCCTCAGTCGATGAGCAGTTCTTC. The rearrangement links TRBV11-3 to TRBJ2-1; D not certain. Germline V CDR1 and CDR2: SGHNT, YENEEA. V shed 0 bases and J shed 8 bases, with 14 bases lying between them. There are 15 residues in the CDR3.

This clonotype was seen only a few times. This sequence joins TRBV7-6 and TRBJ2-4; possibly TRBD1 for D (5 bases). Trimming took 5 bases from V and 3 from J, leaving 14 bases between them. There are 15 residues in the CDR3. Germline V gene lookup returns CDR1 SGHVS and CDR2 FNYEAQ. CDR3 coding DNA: TGTGCCAGCAGCCCCCTGGAAGGGGTCAAAAACATTCAGTACTTC. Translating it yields CASSPLEGVKNIQYF.

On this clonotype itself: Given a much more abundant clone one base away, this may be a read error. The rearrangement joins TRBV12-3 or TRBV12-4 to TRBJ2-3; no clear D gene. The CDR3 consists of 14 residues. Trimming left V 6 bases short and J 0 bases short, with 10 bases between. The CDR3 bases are TGTGCCAGCAGATTAAGATCTAGCACAGATACGCAGTATTTT. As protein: CASRLRSSTDTQYF.

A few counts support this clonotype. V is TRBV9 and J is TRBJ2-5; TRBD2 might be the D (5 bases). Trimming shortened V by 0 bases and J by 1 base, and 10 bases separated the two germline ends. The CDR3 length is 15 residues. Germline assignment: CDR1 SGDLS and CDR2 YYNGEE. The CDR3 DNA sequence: TGTGCCAGCAGCGTAGGGACTGCCACCCAAGAGACCCAGTACTTC. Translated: CASSVGTATQETQYF.

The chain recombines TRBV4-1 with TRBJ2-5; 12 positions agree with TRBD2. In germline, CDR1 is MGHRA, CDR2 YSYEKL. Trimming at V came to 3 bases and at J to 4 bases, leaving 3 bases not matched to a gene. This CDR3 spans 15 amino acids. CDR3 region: CASSHASGGGETQYF. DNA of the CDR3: TGCGCCAGCAGCCACGCTAGCGGGGGGGGAGAGACCCAGTACTTC.

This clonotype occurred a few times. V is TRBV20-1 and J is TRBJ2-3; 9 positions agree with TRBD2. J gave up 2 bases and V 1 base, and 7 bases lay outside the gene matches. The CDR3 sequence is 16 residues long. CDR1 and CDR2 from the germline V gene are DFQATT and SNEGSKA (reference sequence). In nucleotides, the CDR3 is TGCAGTGCTAGAGTTCCTAAGCGGGGGGACACAGATACGCAGTATTTT. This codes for CSARVPKRGDTDTQYF.

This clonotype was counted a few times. The CDR3 nucleotides are TGTGCCAGCAGCCAACCCCCGGGTCAGGGGGCGACATACGAGCAGTACTTC. Protein sequence: CASSQPPGQGATYEQYF. V gene TRBV4-2 combines with J gene TRBJ2-7, with 8 positions matching TRBD1. After removal of 2 bases from V and 4 bases from J, the junction contained 13 bases not matched to a gene. The CDR3 totals 17 residues. Per the germline V gene, CDR1 is LGHNA and CDR2 is YNFKEQ.

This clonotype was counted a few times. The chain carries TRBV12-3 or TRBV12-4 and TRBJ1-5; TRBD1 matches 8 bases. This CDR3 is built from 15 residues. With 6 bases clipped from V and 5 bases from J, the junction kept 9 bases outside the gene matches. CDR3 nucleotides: TGTGCCAGCAGCCTGCAGCGACAGGGGCATCAGCCCCAGCATTTT. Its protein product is CASSLQRQGHQPQHF.

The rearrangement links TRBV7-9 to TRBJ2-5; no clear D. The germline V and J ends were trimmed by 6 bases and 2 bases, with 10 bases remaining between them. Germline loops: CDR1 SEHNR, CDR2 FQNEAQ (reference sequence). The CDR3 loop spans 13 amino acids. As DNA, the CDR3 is TGTGCCAGCAGTCCCCAACCACAAGAGACCCAGTACTTC. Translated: CASSPQPQETQYF.

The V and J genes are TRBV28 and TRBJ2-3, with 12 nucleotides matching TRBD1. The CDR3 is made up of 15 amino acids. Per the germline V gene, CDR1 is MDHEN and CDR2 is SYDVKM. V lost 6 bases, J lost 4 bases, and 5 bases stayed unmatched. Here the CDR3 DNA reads TGTGCCAGCAGCCAGGGACAGGGGGCCGCAGATACGCAGTATTTT. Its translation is CASSQGQGAADTQYF.

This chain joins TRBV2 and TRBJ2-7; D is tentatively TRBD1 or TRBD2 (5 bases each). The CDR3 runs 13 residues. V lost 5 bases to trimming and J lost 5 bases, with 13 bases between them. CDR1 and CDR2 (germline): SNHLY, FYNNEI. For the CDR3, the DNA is TGTGCCAGCAGTTTCGGGGCCAGGAACGAGCAGTACGTC. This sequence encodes CASSFGARNEQYV.

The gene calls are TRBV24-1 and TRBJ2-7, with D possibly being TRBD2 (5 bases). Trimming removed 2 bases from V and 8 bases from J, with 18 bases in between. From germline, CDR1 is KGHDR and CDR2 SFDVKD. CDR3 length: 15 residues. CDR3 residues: CATSDSRTGFSKQYF. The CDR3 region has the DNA TGTGCCACCAGTGATTCAAGGACGGGGTTTTCGAAGCAGTACTTC.